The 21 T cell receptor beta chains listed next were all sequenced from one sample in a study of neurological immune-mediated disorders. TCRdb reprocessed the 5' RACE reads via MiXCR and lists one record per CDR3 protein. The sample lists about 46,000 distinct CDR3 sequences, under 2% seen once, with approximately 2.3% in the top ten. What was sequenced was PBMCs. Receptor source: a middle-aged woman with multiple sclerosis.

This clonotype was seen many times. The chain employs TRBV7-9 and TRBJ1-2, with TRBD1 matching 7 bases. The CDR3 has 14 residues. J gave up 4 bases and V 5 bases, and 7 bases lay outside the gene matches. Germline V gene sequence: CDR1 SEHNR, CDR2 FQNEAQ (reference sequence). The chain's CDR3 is CASSPGGQPYGYTF. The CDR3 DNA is TGTGCCAGCAGCCCGGGGGGACAGCCCTATGGCTACACCTTC.

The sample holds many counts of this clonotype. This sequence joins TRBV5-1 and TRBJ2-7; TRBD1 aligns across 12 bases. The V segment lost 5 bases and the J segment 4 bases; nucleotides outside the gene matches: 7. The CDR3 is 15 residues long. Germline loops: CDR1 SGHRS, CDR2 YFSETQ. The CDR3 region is CASRKGQGAGYEQYF. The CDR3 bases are TGCGCCAGCAGAAAGGGACAGGGGGCTGGATACGAGCAGTACTTC. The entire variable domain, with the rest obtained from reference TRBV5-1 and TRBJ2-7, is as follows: KAGVTQTPRYLIKTRGQQVTLSCSPISGHRSVSWYQQTPGQGLQFLFEYFSETQRNKGNFPGRFSGRQFSNSRSEMNVSTLELGDSALYLCASRKGQGAGYEQYFGPGTRLTVT.

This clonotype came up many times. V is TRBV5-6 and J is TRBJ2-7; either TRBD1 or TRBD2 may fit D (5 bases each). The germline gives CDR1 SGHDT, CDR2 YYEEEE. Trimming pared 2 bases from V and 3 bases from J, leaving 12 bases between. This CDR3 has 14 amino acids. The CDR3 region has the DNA TGTGCCAGCAGCTTTGGGACGGGTGACTACGAGCAGTACTTC. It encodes CASSFGTGDYEQYF.

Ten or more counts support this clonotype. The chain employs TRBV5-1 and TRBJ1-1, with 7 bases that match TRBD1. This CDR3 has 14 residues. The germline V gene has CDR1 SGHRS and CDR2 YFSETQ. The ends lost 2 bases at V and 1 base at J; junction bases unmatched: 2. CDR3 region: CASSFGTANTEAFF. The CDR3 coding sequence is TGCGCCAGCAGCTTTGGGACAGCGAACACTGAAGCTTTCTTT.

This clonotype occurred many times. The CDR3 is CASSFSGNEQFF. The CDR3 nucleotides read TGCGCCAGCAGCTTTAGCGGTAATGAGCAGTTCTTC. This sequence joins TRBV5-1 and TRBJ2-1; D possibly corresponds to TRBD2 (6 bases). Trimming removed 2 bases from V and 7 bases from J, with 7 bases in between. The CDR3 is 12 residues long. Per the germline V gene, CDR1 is SGHRS and CDR2 is YFSETQ.

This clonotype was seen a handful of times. CDR3 amino acids: CAIRGQGPETEAFF. Written as DNA, the CDR3 is TGTGCCATCCGGGGACAGGGGCCGGAAACTGAAGCTTTCTTT. The gene calls are TRBV10-3 and TRBJ1-1; 10 nucleotides align to TRBD1. Trimming took 8 bases from V and 5 from J; bases not matched to a gene: 8. Germline-derived CDR1 and CDR2 are ENHRY and SYGVKD. This CDR3 has 14 amino acids.

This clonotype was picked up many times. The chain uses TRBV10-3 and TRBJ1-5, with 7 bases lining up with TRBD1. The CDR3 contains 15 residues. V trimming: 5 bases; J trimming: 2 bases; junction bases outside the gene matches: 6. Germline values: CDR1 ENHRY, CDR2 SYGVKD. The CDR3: CAISTGVGGNQPQHF. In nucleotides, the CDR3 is TGTGCCATCAGTACAGGGGTAGGAGGCAATCAGCCCCAGCATTTT.

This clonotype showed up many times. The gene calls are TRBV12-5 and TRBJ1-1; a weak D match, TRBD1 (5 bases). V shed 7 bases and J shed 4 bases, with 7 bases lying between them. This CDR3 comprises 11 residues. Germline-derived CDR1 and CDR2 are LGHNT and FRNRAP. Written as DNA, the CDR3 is TGTGCTAGTGTTAGGGGCACTGAAGCTTTCTTT. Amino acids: CASVRGTEAFF.

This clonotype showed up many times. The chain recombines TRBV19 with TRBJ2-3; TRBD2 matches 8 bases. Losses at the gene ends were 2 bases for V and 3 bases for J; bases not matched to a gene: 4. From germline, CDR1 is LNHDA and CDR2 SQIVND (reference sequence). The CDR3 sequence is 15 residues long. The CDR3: CASSITGGLTDTQYF. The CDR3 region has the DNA TGTGCCAGTAGTATAACGGGGGGGCTGACAGATACGCAGTATTTT.

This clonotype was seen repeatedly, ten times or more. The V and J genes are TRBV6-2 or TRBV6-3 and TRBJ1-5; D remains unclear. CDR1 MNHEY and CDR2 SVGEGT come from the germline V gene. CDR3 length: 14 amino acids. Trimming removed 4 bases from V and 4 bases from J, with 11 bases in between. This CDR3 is CASSSRSLNQPQHF. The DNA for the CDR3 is TGTGCCAGCAGTTCAAGAAGTTTGAATCAGCCCCAGCATTTT.

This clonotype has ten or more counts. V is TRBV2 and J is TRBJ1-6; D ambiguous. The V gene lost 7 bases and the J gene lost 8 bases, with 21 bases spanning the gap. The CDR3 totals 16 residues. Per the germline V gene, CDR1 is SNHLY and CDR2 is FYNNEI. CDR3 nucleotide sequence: TGTGCCAGCATCAAACGGGTCGGGCGAAGTTATTCACCCCTCCACTTT. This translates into CASIKRVGRSYSPLHF.

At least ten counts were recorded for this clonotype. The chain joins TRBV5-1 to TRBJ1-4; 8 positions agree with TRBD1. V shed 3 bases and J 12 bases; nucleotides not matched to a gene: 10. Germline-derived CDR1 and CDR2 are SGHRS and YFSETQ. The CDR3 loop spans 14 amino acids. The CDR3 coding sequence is TGCGCCAGCAGCTGGGTGGGACAGGCTCGAGAACTGTTTTTT. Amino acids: CASSWVGQARELFF.

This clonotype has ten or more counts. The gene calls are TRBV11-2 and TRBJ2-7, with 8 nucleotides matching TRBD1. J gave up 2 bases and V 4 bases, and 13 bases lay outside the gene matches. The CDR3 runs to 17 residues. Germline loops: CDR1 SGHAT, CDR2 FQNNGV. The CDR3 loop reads CASSSRYSGTGTYEQYF. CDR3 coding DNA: TGTGCCAGCAGCTCCCGCTATTCCGGGACAGGTACCTACGAGCAGTACTTC.

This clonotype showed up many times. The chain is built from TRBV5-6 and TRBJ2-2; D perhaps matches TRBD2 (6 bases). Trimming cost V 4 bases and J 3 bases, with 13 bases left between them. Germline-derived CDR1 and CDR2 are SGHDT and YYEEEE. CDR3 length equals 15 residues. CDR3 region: CASSADGGYTGELFF. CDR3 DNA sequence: TGTGCCAGCAGCGCCGACGGGGGATACACCGGGGAGCTGTTTTTT. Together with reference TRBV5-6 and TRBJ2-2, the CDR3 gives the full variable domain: DAGVTQSPTHLIKTRGQQVTLRCSPKSGHDTVSWYQQALGQGPQFIFQYYEEEERQRGNFPDRFSGHQFPNYSSELNVNALLLGDSALYLCASSADGGYTGELFFGEGSRLTVL.

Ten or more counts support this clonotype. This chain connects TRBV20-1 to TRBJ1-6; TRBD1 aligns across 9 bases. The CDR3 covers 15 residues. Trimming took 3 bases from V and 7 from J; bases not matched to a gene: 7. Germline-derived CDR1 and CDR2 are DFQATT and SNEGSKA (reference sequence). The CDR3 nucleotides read TGCAGTGCTAGTTGGGGGACAGGGAGAAATTCACCCCTCCACTTT. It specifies CSASWGTGRNSPLHF.

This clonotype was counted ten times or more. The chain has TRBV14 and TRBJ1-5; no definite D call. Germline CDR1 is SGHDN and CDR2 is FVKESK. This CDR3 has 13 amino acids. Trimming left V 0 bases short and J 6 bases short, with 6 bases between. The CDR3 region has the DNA TGTGCCAGCAGCCAAGATCTTCGTCAGCCCCAGCATTTT. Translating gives CASSQDLRQPQHF.

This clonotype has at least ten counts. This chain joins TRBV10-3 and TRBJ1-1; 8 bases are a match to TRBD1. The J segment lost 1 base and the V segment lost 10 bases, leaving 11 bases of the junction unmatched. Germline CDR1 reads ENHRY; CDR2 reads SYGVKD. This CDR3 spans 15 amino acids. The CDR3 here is CATLKDRASNTEAFF. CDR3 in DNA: TGTGCCACCTTAAAGGACAGGGCTTCGAACACTGAAGCTTTCTTT.

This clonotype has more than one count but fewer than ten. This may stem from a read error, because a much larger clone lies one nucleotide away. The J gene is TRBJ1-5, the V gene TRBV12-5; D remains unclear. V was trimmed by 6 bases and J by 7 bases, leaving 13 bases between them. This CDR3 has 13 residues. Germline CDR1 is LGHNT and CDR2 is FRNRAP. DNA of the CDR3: TGTGCTAGTGGCGGGCCGGGTGGGCAGCCCCAGCATTTT. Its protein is CASGGPGGQPQHF.

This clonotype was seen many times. The CDR3 sequence: CASSRNYEQYF. CDR3 sequence (DNA): TGTGCCAGCAGCCGAAATTACGAGCAGTACTTC. The chain has TRBV6-5 and TRBJ2-7; D gene ambiguous. Trimming removed 6 bases at V and 4 bases at J, with 7 bases between. There are 11 residues in the CDR3. Germline V gene data show CDR1 as MNHEY and CDR2 as SVGAGI.

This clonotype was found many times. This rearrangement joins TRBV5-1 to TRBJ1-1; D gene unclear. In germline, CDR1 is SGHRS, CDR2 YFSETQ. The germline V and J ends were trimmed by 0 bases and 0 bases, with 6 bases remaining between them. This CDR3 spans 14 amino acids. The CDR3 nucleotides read TGCGCCAGCAGCTTGGAGAGATTGAACACTGAAGCTTTCTTT. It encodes CASSLERLNTEAFF.

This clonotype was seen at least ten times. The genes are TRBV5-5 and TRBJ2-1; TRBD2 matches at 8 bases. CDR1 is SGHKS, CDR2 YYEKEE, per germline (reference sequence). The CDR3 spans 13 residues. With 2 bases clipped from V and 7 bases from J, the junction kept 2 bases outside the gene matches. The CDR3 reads CASSFAGGNEQFF. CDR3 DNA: TGTGCCAGCAGCTTTGCGGGGGGAAATGAGCAGTTCTTC.